The 24 T cell receptor beta chains below were found in one sample sequenced in a study of patients and donors after allogeneic stem cell transplantation. Via MiXCR, TCRdb re-called the RT-PCR reads, giving one row per CDR3 protein. The table includes approximately 200,000 distinct CDR3 sequences, roughly 13% detected once. Material: blood, either unsorted or a sorted T cell fraction (not recorded which). These receptors all come from a human donor who was either an allogeneic HSCT recipient or a stem cell or donor lymphocyte infusion donor (not recorded which). It is not recorded whose cells these are; they may come from a transplant donor.

This clonotype was counted many times. This sequence joins TRBV11-2 and TRBJ1-3, with a possible D match to TRBD1 (6 bases). The CDR3 totals 19 residues. Trimming took 5 bases from V and 0 from J, leaving 23 bases between them. The germline CDR1 and CDR2 sequences are SGHAT and FQNNGV. CDR3 bases: TGTGCCAGCAGCGCAGTTTCCACAGGGCCTGGAGACTCTGGAAACACCATATATTTT. Residues: CASSAVSTGPGDSGNTIYF.

This clonotype was counted at least ten times. The chain joins TRBV29-1 to TRBJ2-7, with D possibly being TRBD2 (5 bases). The CDR3 totals 12 residues. V was shortened by 4 bases and J by 6 bases, with 13 bases between the two germline ends. Germline V gene lookup returns CDR1 SQVTM and CDR2 ANQGSEA. Here the CDR3 reads CSVGQGEGEQYF. CDR3 coding DNA: TGCAGCGTTGGCCAAGGAGAGGGCGAGCAGTACTTC.

Only a few counts were recorded for this clonotype. V is TRBV7-2 and J is TRBJ2-4; 9 bases are shared with TRBD1. Germline values: CDR1 SGHTA, CDR2 FQGNSA. This CDR3 has 17 residues. J lost 1 base, V lost 0 bases, and 4 bases had no gene match. CDR3 nucleotide sequence: TGTGCCAGCAGCTTAGCTGGGACAGGGTTTGCCAAAAACATTCAGTACTTC. Encoded protein: CASSLAGTGFAKNIQYF.

The rearrangement uses TRBV20-1 and TRBJ1-5; 8 bases match TRBD1. The germline V gene encodes CDR1 DFQATT and CDR2 SNEGSKA (reference sequence). This CDR3 region has 14 residues. V shed 2 bases, J shed 7 bases, and the junction held 7 bases outside the gene matches. In nucleotides, the CDR3 is TGCAGTGCTAGAACGGGACAGGAAAGACAGCCCCAGCATTTT. Protein product: CSARTGQERQPQHF.

This clonotype has just a few counts. The V call is TRBV5-4, the J call TRBJ1-2, with no clear D. Germline values: CDR1 SGHNT, CDR2 YYREEE (reference sequence). This CDR3 spans 14 amino acids. With 2 bases removed from V and 4 bases from J, the gap between germline ends came to 12 bases. The CDR3 sequence is CASSLVDAGYGYTF. The CDR3 coding sequence is TGTGCCAGCAGCTTAGTAGACGCCGGCTATGGCTACACCTTC.

This clonotype was seen at least ten times. This chain links TRBV6-1 with TRBJ1-5, with a weak D call TRBD1 (5 bases). Trimming stripped 3 bases from V and 13 bases from J, with 16 bases between. The CDR3 covers 13 residues. Looked up from germline, CDR1 is MNHNS and CDR2 is SASEGT. The CDR3 loop is CASSDRARAMQHF. CDR3 coding DNA: TGTGCCAGCAGTGACAGGGCCCGAGCGATGCAGCATTTT.

The chain carries TRBV27 and TRBJ2-7, with 12 bases that match TRBD2. The V gene end was trimmed by 8 bases and the J gene end by 3 bases; junction bases not matched to a gene: 5. Germline-derived CDR1 and CDR2 are MNHEY and SMNVEV (reference sequence). There are 14 residues in the CDR3. The CDR3 DNA is TGTGCCAGCCGTAGACTAGCGGGAGACTACGAGCAGTACTTC. Amino acids: CASRRLAGDYEQYF.

J is TRBJ2-1 and V is TRBV20-1; 13 nucleotides agree with TRBD2. CDR1 and CDR2 from the germline V gene are DFQATT and SNEGSKA (reference sequence). The J segment lost 9 bases and the V segment lost 4 bases, leaving 9 bases of the junction unmatched. The length of the CDR3 is 15 residues. The CDR3 protein is CSAIGLAGVMGEQFF. In DNA form, the CDR3 reads TGCAGTGCTATTGGACTAGCGGGAGTTATGGGTGAGCAGTTCTTC.

The chain couples TRBV2 to TRBJ1-4; possibly TRBD1 for D (5 bases). CDR3 length equals 13 residues. V shed 0 bases and J shed 13 bases, with 12 bases lying between them. Looked up from germline, CDR1 is SNHLY and CDR2 is FYNNEI. CDR3 nucleotides: TGTGCCAGCAGTGAAGCACGCAGTACAGGACTGTTTTTT. Translation: CASSEARSTGLFF.

The sample holds a few counts of this clonotype. The chain joins TRBV9 to TRBJ2-6; 13 bases are a match to TRBD2. The ends lost 4 bases at V and 4 bases at J; junction bases unmatched: 14. The CDR3 contains 20 residues. Germline V gene lookup returns CDR1 SGDLS and CDR2 YYNGEE. CDR3 DNA sequence: TGTGCCAGCAGCCAAACTATTCGACTAGCGGGAGGAAAGGGGGCCAACGTCCTGACTTTC. Protein sequence: CASSQTIRLAGGKGANVLTF.

The sample holds many counts of this clonotype. The chain links TRBV12-3 or TRBV12-4 to TRBJ2-2; D is possibly TRBD2 (7 bases). V lost 3 bases and J lost 6, with 14 bases in between. The CDR3 covers 15 residues. For the CDR3, the DNA is TGTGCCAGCAGTTTGGGGGGGCGATTGTCCGGGGAGCTGTTTTTT. Protein sequence: CASSLGGRLSGELFF.

This clonotype has only a few counts. The chain is built from TRBV6-1 and TRBJ2-1; the D is unclear. The germline V gene encodes CDR1 MNHNS and CDR2 SASEGT. The CDR3 contains 11 residues. V lost 1 base to trimming and J lost 16 bases, with 11 bases between them. In DNA form, the CDR3 reads TGTGCCAGCAGTGAAGGGCAGGTAGAATTCTTC. Its protein is CASSEGQVEFF.

The chain recombines TRBV3-1 with TRBJ2-2; D call uncertain. This CDR3 is built from 14 residues. CDR1 and CDR2 from the germline V gene are LGHDT and YNNKEL (reference sequence). Trimming removed 1 base at V and 7 bases at J, with 10 bases between. The CDR3 loop reads CASSQVSRYGELFF. Here the CDR3 DNA reads TGTGCCAGCAGCCAAGTGAGCCGGTACGGGGAGCTGTTTTTT.

This rearrangement joins TRBV27 to TRBJ1-5; 10 positions agree with TRBD1. V lost 3 bases, J lost 6 bases, and 11 bases stayed unmatched. Per the germline V gene, CDR1 is MNHEY and CDR2 is SMNVEV (reference sequence). The CDR3 has 17 amino acids. The CDR3 nucleotides read TGTGCCAGCAGTTTGCGCGCCGGGACAGGGGATTCTCAGCCCCAGCATTTT. Protein sequence: CASSLRAGTGDSQPQHF.

The chain links TRBV20-1 to TRBJ2-6; 7 nucleotides agree with TRBD1. Germline V lookup: CDR1 DFQATT, CDR2 SNEGSKA (reference sequence). The ends lost 5 bases at V and 0 bases at J; junction bases unmatched: 13. The CDR3 extends over 18 amino acids. CDR3 DNA: TGCAGTGCTCCCAAACAGGGGTCCCTCTACTCTGGGGCCAACGTCCTGACTTTC. The encoded protein is CSAPKQGSLYSGANVLTF.

In its sample, this clonotype was seen a few times. The CDR3 spells CASTPLGGDVIFYGYTF. For the CDR3, the DNA is TGTGCCAGCACCCCCTTGGGGGGCGACGTGATATTTTATGGCTACACCTTC. The chain is built from TRBV6-1 and TRBJ1-2, with a tentative D call TRBD1 (6 bases). Trimming took off 7 bases at V and 5 bases at J, with 26 bases between the two ends. The CDR3 is made up of 17 amino acids. Germline assignment: CDR1 MNHNS and CDR2 SASEGT.

The chain uses TRBV2 and TRBJ2-7, with D possibly being TRBD1 (6 bases). V was trimmed by 6 bases and J by 3 bases, leaving 9 bases between them. The CDR3 is 12 amino acids. Germline V gene data show CDR1 as SNHLY and CDR2 as FYNNEI. The DNA for the CDR3 is TGTGCCAGCAGGATGGACAGCTACGAGCAGTACTTC. This codes for CASRMDSYEQYF.

This clonotype has just a few counts. This rearrangement joins TRBV2 to TRBJ2-2, with unresolved D. This CDR3 is 15 amino acids long. From germline, CDR1 is SNHLY and CDR2 FYNNEI. V was cut by 1 base and J by 8 bases, with 14 bases left in between. The CDR3 sequence: CASSEGPAVPGELFF. CDR3 DNA sequence: TGTGCCAGCAGTGAAGGGCCGGCGGTCCCTGGGGAGCTGTTTTTT.

The chain joins TRBV6-5 to TRBJ1-6, with 10 nucleotides matching TRBD1. CDR1 MNHEY and CDR2 SVGAGI come from the germline V gene. CDR3 length: 17 residues. J gave up 2 bases and V 1 base, and 2 bases lay outside the gene matches. CDR3 region: CASSYFGQGAYNSPLHF. The CDR3 nucleotides are TGTGCCAGCAGTTACTTCGGACAGGGGGCCTATAATTCACCCCTCCACTTT.

This clonotype is termed medium-sized. V is TRBV5-1 and J is TRBJ1-1; D may be TRBD1 (5 bases). V lost 0 bases, J lost 1 base, and 19 bases lay in between. The CDR3 has 18 amino acids. The germline CDR1 and CDR2 sequences are SGHRS and YFSETQ. This chain's CDR3 is CASSLGSPTQGSNTEAFF. CDR3 nucleotide sequence: TGCGCCAGCAGCTTGGGTTCCCCCACCCAGGGATCGAACACTGAAGCTTTCTTT.

The chain links TRBV3-1 to TRBJ2-3; 10 nucleotides align to TRBD2. V trimming: 0 bases; J trimming: 13 bases; junction bases outside the gene matches: 10. Germline lookup yields CDR1 LGHDT and CDR2 YNNKEL (reference sequence). CDR3 length equals 15 residues. CDR3 amino acids: CASSQDIIAGGPEYF. CDR3 DNA: TGTGCCAGCAGCCAAGATATTATAGCGGGGGGCCCGGAGTATTTT.

A few counts support this clonotype. This chain joins TRBV6-1 and TRBJ1-4; possible D gene TRBD1, 5 bases. The ends were cut back, 2 bases at V and 7 bases at J, with 11 bases in the middle. CDR3 length: 14 amino acids. Germline CDR1 is MNHNS and CDR2 is SASEGT. CDR3 nucleotides: TGTGCCAGCAGTGAACGGCAGGGTCGTGAAAAACTGTTTTTT. It translates to CASSERQGREKLFF.

This clonotype was seen many times. The rearrangement joins TRBV6-2 or TRBV6-3 to TRBJ2-3; either TRBD1 or TRBD2 may fit D (6 bases each). Germline CDR1 is MNHEY and CDR2 is SVGEGT. Trimming shortened V by 5 bases and J by 0 bases, and 15 bases separated the two germline ends. The CDR3 consists of 16 residues. CDR3 loop: CASSPHGGPSTDTQYF. The CDR3 DNA follows: TGTGCCAGCAGTCCCCACGGGGGCCCTAGCACAGATACGCAGTATTTT.

V gene TRBV27 combines with J gene TRBJ2-3, with D perhaps given as TRBD1 or TRBD2 (5 bases each). The CDR3 spans 16 residues. Trimming left V 6 bases short and J 5 bases short, with 21 bases between. Germline V gives CDR1 MNHEY, CDR2 SMNVEV (reference sequence). CDR3 in DNA: TGTGCCAGCAGCGACACCGCCGGGACCAAGCTAGATACGCAGTATTTT. Translated: CASSDTAGTKLDTQYF.